This T cell receptor (beta chain) was observed in a study of blood T cell repertoires in COVID-19. Study-wide background: There were acute and convalescent COVID-19 samples, and they came from the United States, Italy and Spain. The analysed material was cDNA or gDNA that came from T cells, B-cell-depleted T cells, or PBMCs.

In the authors' workflow: By means of reference gene primer amplification, nucleated cell counts were estimated. Method: immunoSEQ multiplex PCR; TCRdb's copy keeps in-frame clones and lacks some. V and J calls and clone size are given by that table; D and trimming were obtained from the DNA. Found here are 350,000 to 400,000 clones, 75% to 90% of them singletons; the top ten hold about 7.1%. It was during active infection that Seattle patients were enrolled and then longitudinally followed. This clone was detected only a few times. Germline V gives CDR1 PRHDT, CDR2 FYEKMQ (reference sequence). The CDR3 sequence is 16 residues long. The J segment lost 4 bases and the V segment lost 5 bases, leaving 14 bases of the junction unmatched.

The clonotype comes from an older woman with COVID-19, enrolled during active disease. The genes are TRBV13 and TRBJ2-7, with 7 bases identical to TRBD1. Sample: peripheral blood. The CDR3 nucleotides read TGTGCCAGCAGCCGACTCCCGACAGGGACCGGGTACGAGCAGTACTTC. It codes for CASSRLPTGTGYEQYF.